The clone carrying this T cell receptor (beta chain) showed up just a few times. The antigen is unknown. The J segment lost 7 bases and the V segment lost 4 bases, leaving 7 bases of the junction unmatched. The CDR3 is 14 amino acids. CDR1 is SGHAT and CDR2 is FQNNGV in the germline V gene. These data are taken from a study of T cell repertoires in cytomegalovirus infection. Study context: Indications came from public TCR beta signatures; they pointed to CMV infection and to a matching HLA type. General study findings and limits: CMV-specific TCR beta clonotypes restricted by HLA-C were the ones dominating the ex vivo response.

A single record per CDR3 protein comes from TCRdb applying MiXCR to the reads. Of 150,000 to 190,000 distinct CDR3 sequences detected, 23% appear once; the ten largest clones hold roughly 11%. This TCR came from a human donor in good health (CMV status not recorded). Some clones in this sample may be carry-over from other donors' samples. This chain joins TRBV11-2 and TRBJ2-1, with TRBD1 identical over 7 bases. Material for sequencing was PBMCs. CDR3 DNA: TGTGCCAGCAGCTCACGACAGGGTCCTAATGAGCAGTTCTTC. This sequence encodes CASSSRQGPNEQFF.